These T cell receptor beta chains were read from a single sample in a study of blood T cell repertoires in COVID-19. Sequencing was performed with immunoSEQ multiplex PCR; in TCRdb, only in-frame clones are kept and a portion is missing. The sample includes about 160,000 clones, less than 85% of them seen just once. Sequenced input: peripheral blood. The source is a woman between 40 and 55 years old with COVID-19, enrolled during active disease. CDR3s include the opening cysteine and the closing phenylalanine or tryptophan. D genes are given only for firm matches. Clone size is given for some rows only: seen once, a few or many times, or a class if the clone is expanded.

>TRBJ2-1|NA|TRBD2|TRBV9
TGTGCCAGCAGCGTGACTAGCGGGGCCTACAATGAGCAGTTCTTC
CASSVTSGAYNEQFF
>TRBJ2-7|NA|TRBD1|TRBV28
TGTGCCAGCAGTTTATGGGACAGGGGACCCAGTGGGATAAACGAGCAGTACTTC
CASSLWDRGPSGINEQYF
>TRBJ2-1|NA|NA|TRBV21-1
TGTGCCAGCAGCAAACCGCCGGGGACAGGGGGAATGAGCTCCTACAATGAGCAGTTCTTC
CASSKPPGTGGMSSYNEQFF
>TRBJ2-1|NA|TRBD2|TRBV5-1
TGCGCCAGCAGCGGGGGACTAGCAGGGGAGCAGTTCTTC
CASSGGLAGEQFF
>TRBJ2-7|once|TRBD2|TRBV5-4
TGTGCCAGCAGCCCGGGACTAGCGGGCTACGAGCAGTACTTC
CASSPGLAGYEQYF
>TRBJ2-3|NA|TRBD2|TRBV7-8
TGTGCCAGCAGCCGTCAGATGGGGGGGTGGACGGGGGACACGCAGTATTTT
CASSRQMGGWTGDTQYF
>TRBJ2-2|NA|TRBD2|TRBV7-6
TGTGCCAGCAGCCCCGGGACTAGTGTCACCGGGGAGCTGTTTTTT
CASSPGTSVTGELFF
>TRBJ1-4|NA|TRBD1|TRBV7-9
TGTGCCAGCAGCGAACCGCGGGACAGGCGAGGGGAAGAAAAACTGTTTTTT
CASSEPRDRRGEEKLFF
>TRBJ2-5|NA|NA|TRBV4-2
TGTGCCAGCAGCCAAGGAGGGTCCCACCAAGAGACCCAGTACTTC
CASSQGGSHQETQYF
>TRBJ2-3|NA|NA|TRBV7-3
TGTGCCAGCAGCAGAGGCGGGAGCACAGATACGCAGTATTTT
CASSRGGSTDTQYF
>TRBJ2-3|NA|TRBD1|TRBV7-9
TGTGCCAGCAGGGCTACCCCCGGGACAGGGCTTACAGATACGCAGTATTTT
CASRATPGTGLTDTQYF
>TRBJ2-5|NA|NA|TRBV30
TGTGCCTGGAGCGCGGCGGGGGCTGCGGAGACCCAGTACTTC
CAWSAAGAAETQYF
>TRBJ1-2|NA|NA|TRBV6-5
TGTGCCAGCGGCCGTGGGGGCCAGAACTATGGCTACACCTTC
CASGRGGQNYGYTF